Below are 28 T cell receptor beta chains sequenced from a single sample in a study of early T cells in non-severe SARS-CoV-2 infection (dated by TCRdb to 2020 to 2022). Library method: 5' RACE. Sequencer: NextSeq 500. TCRdb reprocessed the public reads (quality trimming at Q25 with fastp, clone calling with MiXCR) and kept in-frame beta chains. Here each entry gathers all rows of one CDR3 protein and keeps the most common genes and DNA. Present in this sample are 88,000 or so distinct CDR3 sequences, 15% of which were seen just once. In total, the top ten clones hold 4.5% to 7% of the sample. Sequenced: whole blood. These receptor sequences come from an adult who was a healthcare worker with PCR-confirmed SARS-CoV-2 infection or an uninfected control (not recorded which).

This clonotype appeared a few times. The chain recombines TRBV6-1 with TRBJ2-1; D is perhaps TRBD2 (5 bases). Germline-derived CDR1 and CDR2 are MNHNS and SASEGT. The CDR3 is made up of 12 amino acids. The V gene lost 9 bases and the J gene lost 2 bases, with 8 bases spanning the gap. The CDR3 sequence is CASSVPYNEQFF. The CDR3 nucleotides are TGTGCCAGTAGCGTTCCCTACAATGAGCAGTTCTTC.

This clonotype was found many times. The V gene is TRBV29-1, the J gene TRBJ1-1; D not certain. Trimming shortened V by 4 bases and J by 3 bases, and 12 bases separated the two germline ends. The V gene's germline CDR1 is SQVTM and CDR2 ANQGSEA. The CDR3 loop spans 13 amino acids. The chain's CDR3 is CSVGNLLHTEAFF. Written as DNA, the CDR3 is TGCAGCGTTGGGAACTTACTGCACACTGAAGCTTTCTTT. Supplemented by reference TRBV29-1 and TRBJ1-1, the full variable domain reads SAVISQKPSRDICQRGTSLTIQCQVDSQVTMMFWYRQQPGQSLTLIATANQGSEATYESGFVIDKFPISRPNLTFSTLTVSNMSPEDSSIYLCSVGNLLHTEAFFGQGTRLTVV.

The V call is TRBV7-2, the J call TRBJ2-3; 14 positions agree with TRBD2. The CDR3 contains 18 residues. Germline V gives CDR1 SGHTA, CDR2 FQGNSA. J was trimmed by 5 bases and V by 4 bases; bases with no gene match: 11. Here the CDR3 DNA reads TGTGCCAGCAGCTCCCCGACTAGCGGGAGGGCGAGAAAAGATACGCAGTATTTT. Translating it yields CASSSPTSGRARKDTQYF. The full variable domain, rest sourced from reference TRBV7-2 and TRBJ2-3, is GAGVSQSPSNKVTEKGKDVELRCDPISGHTALYWYRQSLGQGLEFLIYFQGNSAPDKSGLPSDRFSAERTGGSVSTLTIQRTQQEDSAVYLCASSSPTSGRARKDTQYFGPGTRLTVL.

Ten or more counts support this clonotype. The CDR3 region is CASSPEATGEQYF. The CDR3 nucleotides read TGTGCCAGCAGCCCCGAGGCGACAGGCGAGCAGTACTTC. This sequence joins TRBV7-2 and TRBJ2-7, with a possible D match to TRBD1 (6 bases). The germline V gene encodes CDR1 SGHTA and CDR2 FQGNSA. Between the trimmed V and J ends, which lost 5 bases and 6 bases, there was a span of 14 bases. This CDR3 has 13 amino acids.

The rearrangement joins TRBV5-1 to TRBJ2-1; 9 bases map to TRBD1. CDR1 and CDR2 (germline): SGHRS, YFSETQ. Unmatched junction bases numbered 7, after V lost 2 bases and J lost 4 bases. There are 16 residues in the CDR3. CDR3 protein: CASSLGGTGIYNEQFF. Here the CDR3 DNA reads TGCGCCAGCAGCTTAGGCGGGACAGGGATTTACAATGAGCAGTTCTTC.

The chain couples TRBV6-5 to TRBJ2-1, with 8 positions matching TRBD1. With 3 bases clipped from V and 2 bases from J, the junction kept 9 bases outside the gene matches. Germline CDR1 reads MNHEY; CDR2 reads SVGAGI. There are 17 residues in the CDR3. For the CDR3, the DNA is TGTGCCAGCAGTTATCGGAGACAGGGGACCACCTACAATGAGCAGTTCTTC. Amino acid sequence: CASSYRRQGTTYNEQFF.

There are a few counts of this clonotype. This rearrangement joins TRBV5-1 to TRBJ2-3; TRBD2 might be the D (7 bases). The germline V gene has CDR1 SGHRS and CDR2 YFSETQ. The length of the CDR3 is 14 residues. V dropped 5 bases and J dropped 6 bases, with 16 bases sitting between them. The CDR3 sequence: CASSSGGDVDTQYF. CDR3 nucleotide sequence: TGCGCCAGCAGTTCGGGGGGCGACGTGGATACGCAGTATTTT.

At least ten counts were recorded for this clonotype. The genes are TRBV4-1 and TRBJ1-2; D uncertain. The CDR3 extends over 12 amino acids. Germline assignment: CDR1 MGHRA and CDR2 YSYEKL. V gave up 3 bases and J gave up 5 bases, with 7 bases separating them. The CDR3 nucleotides read TGCGCCAGCAGCCAGGGCGCGTATGGCTACACCTTC. Translation gives CASSQGAYGYTF.

In this sample, this clonotype turned up many times. This chain connects TRBV27 to TRBJ2-1; D possibly uses TRBD1 or TRBD2 (5 bases each). V gave up 7 bases and J gave up 4 bases, with 29 bases separating them. CDR1 and CDR2 (germline): MNHEY, SMNVEV (reference sequence). The CDR3 spans 19 residues. CDR3 loop: CASKVWGSRRKGQYNEQFF. The CDR3 DNA sequence: TGTGCCAGCAAGGTCTGGGGGTCTAGGCGGAAGGGCCAGTACAATGAGCAGTTCTTC.

CDR3 region: CASSFGGRRDTQYF. Written as DNA, the CDR3 is TGTGCCAGCAGTTTCGGGGGGAGAAGGGATACGCAGTATTTT. The chain employs TRBV12-3 or TRBV12-4 and TRBJ2-3; 7 positions match TRBD2. The CDR3 consists of 14 residues. With 3 bases clipped from V and 6 bases from J, the junction kept 6 bases outside the gene matches.

This clonotype was seen only a few times. The DNA of the CDR3 is TGTGCCAGCAGCTTAGGACGCGGGGATGAGCAGTTCTTC. Translation: CASSLGRGDEQFF. The rearrangement joins TRBV7-9 to TRBJ2-1, with D maybe TRBD2 (6 bases). This CDR3 has 13 residues. V lost 1 base and J 8 bases, leaving 9 bases between the germline ends. Germline CDR1 reads SEHNR; CDR2 reads FQNEAQ (reference sequence).

This clonotype was recorded at least ten times. The chain couples TRBV27 to TRBJ2-7; D is perhaps TRBD2 (6 bases). V dropped 3 bases and J dropped 3 bases, with 12 bases sitting between them. Germline V gene lookup returns CDR1 MNHEY and CDR2 SMNVEV (reference sequence). The CDR3 covers 14 residues. CDR3 DNA: TGTGCCAGCAGTTTGACCGGGAGCCTCTACGAGCAGTACTTC. Protein product: CASSLTGSLYEQYF.

This clonotype has a handful of counts. The chain links TRBV28 to TRBJ2-1, with a possible D match to TRBD2 (5 bases). V lost 5 bases to trimming and J lost 0 bases, with 14 bases between them. Germline CDR1 and CDR2: MDHEN and SYDVKM. The CDR3 spans 16 residues. This CDR3 reads CASSHGPGSSYNEQFF. The CDR3 region has the DNA TGTGCCAGCAGTCACGGCCCGGGGAGCTCCTACAATGAGCAGTTCTTC.

The genes are TRBV6-1 and TRBJ1-1, with unresolved D. Per germline, CDR1 MNHNS and CDR2 SASEGT. Trimming stripped 4 bases from V and 7 bases from J, with 13 bases between. The CDR3 loop spans 13 amino acids. CDR3 nucleotides: TGTGCCAGCAGTGCCCGAGGACCTCTTGAAGCTTTCTTT. Protein product: CASSARGPLEAFF.

This clonotype was seen at least ten times. This chain links TRBV6-2 or TRBV6-3 with TRBJ2-7; 8 positions agree with TRBD2. The trim removed 6 bases at V and 10 bases at J, leaving 5 bases unmatched. The CDR3 runs to 11 residues. Germline V gene data show CDR1 as MNHEY and CDR2 as SVGEGT. The CDR3 DNA sequence: TGTGCCAGCAGCCACGGGAGGGGACAGTACTTC. Its translation is CASSHGRGQYF.

This clonotype was recorded at least ten times. This chain links TRBV18 with TRBJ2-7; the match to TRBD1 covers 8 bases. CDR1 is KGHSH and CDR2 is LQKENI in the germline V gene. This CDR3 spans 15 amino acids. J lost 7 bases, V lost 5 bases, and 13 bases had no gene match. DNA of the CDR3: TGTGCCAGCTCATCCGAGACAGGGGCGGTCCTAGAGCAGTACTTC. It translates to CASSSETGAVLEQYF.

This clonotype was found many times. This sequence joins TRBV20-1 and TRBJ2-7, with TRBD2 as a possible D gene (6 bases). With 4 bases removed from V and 3 bases from J, the gap between germline ends came to 13 bases. CDR1 is DFQATT and CDR2 is SNEGSKA in the germline V gene (reference sequence). The CDR3 length is 13 residues. The DNA of the CDR3 is TGCAGTGCTACCCCGGGACTGAACTACGAGCAGTACTTC. Translating it yields CSATPGLNYEQYF.

This chain joins TRBV4-2 and TRBJ2-1; 9 bases fit TRBD2. CDR1 and CDR2 (germline): LGHNA, YNFKEQ. The V gene end was trimmed by 1 base and the J gene end by 1 base; junction bases not matched to a gene: 8. This CDR3 is built from 18 residues. The CDR3 sequence is CASSQVGSGSSSYNEQFF. The DNA of the CDR3 is TGTGCCAGCAGCCAAGTTGGTAGCGGGAGTTCGTCCTACAATGAGCAGTTCTTC.

The chain joins TRBV29-1 to TRBJ2-1; 11 bases map to TRBD2. The CDR3 spans 15 residues. Germline V gene data show CDR1 as SQVTM and CDR2 as ANQGSEA. CDR3 sequence reads: CRAPVGASGRKEQFF. In nucleotides, the CDR3 is TGCAGAGCTCCTGTAGGGGCTAGCGGGAGGAAGGAGCAGTTCTTC.

This clonotype has ten or more counts. The V gene is TRBV28, the J gene TRBJ2-4; tentatively, D is TRBD1 or TRBD2 (5 bases each). V lost 5 bases and J 9 bases, leaving 17 bases between the germline ends. The CDR3 sequence is 14 residues long. Germline V lookup: CDR1 MDHEN, CDR2 SYDVKM. CDR3: CASSLRDLGIIQYF. CDR3 coding DNA: TGTGCCAGCAGTCTCCGGGACCTGGGGATCATTCAGTACTTC.

The J gene is TRBJ2-3, the V gene TRBV4-3; D perhaps matches TRBD1 (6 bases). CDR1 LGHNA and CDR2 YSLEER come from the germline V gene. CDR3 length equals 16 residues. The V gene lost 0 bases and the J gene lost 5 bases, with 15 bases spanning the gap. The DNA for the CDR3 is TGCGCCAGCAGCCAAGATCATGACAGGCTGGGAGATACGCAGTATTTT. Translated, it gives CASSQDHDRLGDTQYF.

This clonotype was picked up many times. The rearrangement links TRBV7-2 to TRBJ2-7, with a weak D call TRBD1 (5 bases). The germline V and J ends were trimmed by 4 bases and 5 bases, with 15 bases remaining between them. This CDR3 region has 14 residues. Per germline, CDR1 SGHTA and CDR2 FQGNSA. The CDR3 spells CASSSRVVRNEQYF. DNA for the CDR3: TGTGCCAGCAGCTCCAGGGTCGTGAGAAACGAGCAGTACTTC.

This clonotype has a handful of counts. The CDR3: CASSLAGTGVTQYF. The CDR3 coding sequence is TGCGCCAGCAGCTTGGCGGGGACAGGGGTGACCCAGTACTTC. This rearrangement joins TRBV5-1 to TRBJ2-5, with 10 nucleotides matching TRBD1. The V and J ends lost 0 bases and 7 bases, in that order; junction bases with no gene match: 3. The CDR3 runs 14 residues. Looked up from germline, CDR1 is SGHRS and CDR2 is YFSETQ. The full variable domain, in which reference TRBV5-1 and TRBJ2-5 provide the parts outside the CDR3, is KAGVTQTPRYLIKTRGQQVTLSCSPISGHRSVSWYQQTPGQGLQFLFEYFSETQRNKGNFPGRFSGRQFSNSRSEMNVSTLELGDSALYLCASSLAGTGVTQYFGPGTRLLVL.

The chain employs TRBV28 and TRBJ1-2; D not resolved. CDR1 is MDHEN and CDR2 is SYDVKM in the germline V gene. CDR3 length equals 14 residues. V gave up 1 base and J gave up 2 bases, with 8 bases separating them. Written as DNA, the CDR3 is TGTGCCAGCAGTTTATCTGGGGAAAACTATGGCTACACCTTC. Translation gives CASSLSGENYGYTF.

This clonotype was seen only a few times. The chain recombines TRBV11-3 with TRBJ2-1, with 7 nucleotides matching TRBD2. Germline loops: CDR1 SGHNT, CDR2 YENEEA. The CDR3 is 11 residues long. The V gene end was trimmed by 1 base and the J gene end by 16 bases; junction bases not matched to a gene: 4. CDR3 sequence: CASSLGRETFF. The CDR3 bases are TGTGCCAGCAGCTTAGGGCGGGAGACCTTCTTC.

The J gene is TRBJ1-2, the V gene TRBV6-1; D may be TRBD1 (5 bases). Germline V gene lookup returns CDR1 MNHNS and CDR2 SASEGT. With 3 bases removed from V and 2 bases from J, the gap between germline ends came to 13 bases. The CDR3 is made up of 15 amino acids. CDR3 in amino acids: CASSDGQGPNYGYTF. The CDR3 DNA is TGTGCCAGCAGTGATGGGCAGGGACCCAACTATGGCTACACCTTC.

V and J are TRBV7-7 and TRBJ2-5; 13 nucleotides agree with TRBD2. The CDR3 is 16 residues long. Germline CDR1 and CDR2: SSHAT and FNYEAQ (reference sequence). Trimming removed 5 bases from V and 4 bases from J; junction bases left unmatched: 7. The CDR3, as DNA: TGTGCCAGCAGCCCCGGACTAGCGGGAGTCGGAGAGACCCAGTACTTC. This sequence encodes CASSPGLAGVGETQYF.

This clonotype was counted only a few times. J is TRBJ2-7 and V is TRBV12-3 or TRBV12-4; D gene unclear. Trimming stripped 3 bases from V and 0 bases from J, with 6 bases between. The CDR3 is made up of 13 amino acids. The CDR3, as DNA: TGTGCCAGCAGTTTCTCCAACTCCTACGAGCAGTACTTC. This translates into CASSFSNSYEQYF.